Listed below are T cell receptor beta chains from one sample, sequenced in a study of blood T cell repertoires in COVID-19. The table came from immunoSEQ multiplex PCR; TCRdb's copy has only in-frame clones and leaves some out. The table lists 65,000 to 85,000 clones, 89% of them singletons. The material sequenced was peripheral blood. The receptor source for this set is a man aged 50 or older with active COVID-19. Both conserved end residues are part of each CDR3. The D gene is left open where the match is weak. Some rows have no size entry. The others give once, few or many, or a class for an expanded clone.

clone size: -
V gene: TRBV7-7
D gene: TRBD2
J gene: TRBJ2-2
CDR3 DNA: TGTGCCAGCAGCTTGGGTAGCGGGGGCCCGAACACCGGGGAGCTGTTTTTT
CDR3 protein: CASSLGSGGPNTGELFF

clone size: once
V gene: TRBV5-1
D gene: -
J gene: TRBJ2-1
CDR3 DNA: TGCGCCAGCAGCTTAGTAGGGTTGGGGGGCAATGAGCAGTTCTTC
CDR3 protein: CASSLVGLGGNEQFF

clone size: -
V gene: TRBV9
D gene: -
J gene: TRBJ2-1
CDR3 DNA: TGTGCCAGCAGCGGCGGGACTTCATACCCAGCAGAGCAGTTCTTC
CDR3 protein: CASSGGTSYPAEQFF

clone size: -
V gene: TRBV5-1
D gene: -
J gene: TRBJ1-4
CDR3 DNA: TGCGCCAGCAGGGGAGCGGGGACCATTAATGAAAAACTGTTTTTT
CDR3 protein: CASRGAGTINEKLFF

clone size: -
V gene: TRBV5-4
D gene: -
J gene: TRBJ2-1
CDR3 DNA: TGTGCCAGCAGCTTGGGGCTAGCTCCAGAGCAGTTCTTC
CDR3 protein: CASSLGLAPEQFF

clone size: -
V gene: TRBV10-2
D gene: -
J gene: TRBJ1-3
CDR3 DNA: TGCGCCAGCAGTGTAGGGGCAGCCAGCTCTGGAAACACCATATATTTT
CDR3 protein: CASSVGAASSGNTIYF

clone size: -
V gene: TRBV3-1/TRBV3-2
D gene: -
J gene: TRBJ2-7
CDR3 DNA: TGTGCCAGCAGCCTCGGAGGCGAGCAGTACTTC
CDR3 protein: CASSLGGEQYF

clone size: -
V gene: TRBV2
D gene: TRBD1
J gene: TRBJ1-2
CDR3 DNA: TGTGCCAGCAGGCGGGGACAGGGAGTCGGCTACACCTTC
CDR3 protein: CASRRGQGVGYTF

clone size: -
V gene: TRBV11-2
D gene: -
J gene: TRBJ2-2
CDR3 DNA: TGTGCCAGCAGCGCCCACGGGACTTACAGGGAGCTGTTTTTT
CDR3 protein: CASSAHGTYRELFF

clone size: -
V gene: TRBV7-3
D gene: -
J gene: TRBJ2-7
CDR3 DNA: TGTGCCAGCAGCCCAACCCGGGGAGCCGAGCAGTACTTC
CDR3 protein: CASSPTRGAEQYF

clone size: -
V gene: TRBV6-2/TRBV6-3
D gene: -
J gene: TRBJ2-7
CDR3 DNA: TGTGCCAGCAGCCCCTCCCTGGACAGTCCCTACGAGCAGTACTTC
CDR3 protein: CASSPSLDSPYEQYF

clone size: -
V gene: TRBV7-2
D gene: TRBD1
J gene: TRBJ2-7
CDR3 DNA: TGTGCCAGCAGCTTAGCAGGACAGGGGGCTATGTTCCACGAGCAGTACTTC
CDR3 protein: CASSLAGQGAMFHEQYF

clone size: -
V gene: TRBV11-2
D gene: -
J gene: TRBJ1-4
CDR3 DNA: TGTGCCAGCAGCTCACCCCAGGAAAATGAAAAACTGTTTTTT
CDR3 protein: CASSSPQENEKLFF

clone size: -
V gene: TRBV5-6
D gene: -
J gene: TRBJ2-2
CDR3 DNA: TGTGCCAGCAGCCCGATAGACTGGAGGAACACCGGGGAGCTGTTTTTT
CDR3 protein: CASSPIDWRNTGELFF

clone size: -
V gene: TRBV7-9
D gene: -
J gene: TRBJ1-2
CDR3 DNA: TGTGCCAGCAGCTCACGACTCCAGGACACAGCTAACTATGGCTACACCTTC
CDR3 protein: CASSSRLQDTANYGYTF

clone size: -
V gene: TRBV5-5
D gene: -
J gene: TRBJ1-6
CDR3 DNA: TGTGCCAGCAGCTTGGGGACATTCAATTCACCCCTCCACTTT
CDR3 protein: CASSLGTFNSPLHF

clone size: -
V gene: TRBV9
D gene: -
J gene: TRBJ2-2
CDR3 DNA: TGTGCCAGCTGCGAAATGAGGGCGGGGTCGGGGTGCGGGGAGCTGTTTTTT
CDR3 protein: CASCEMRAGSGCGELFF

clone size: -
V gene: TRBV7-2
D gene: -
J gene: TRBJ1-4
CDR3 DNA: TGTGCCAGCAGCTTACAGGCAACTAATGAAAAACTGTTTTTT
CDR3 protein: CASSLQATNEKLFF

clone size: -
V gene: TRBV20-1
D gene: -
J gene: TRBJ1-1
CDR3 DNA: TGCAGTGCTAGTTCAGGGCATGAAGCTTTCTTT
CDR3 protein: CSASSGHEAFF

clone size: -
V gene: TRBV5-6
D gene: TRBD1
J gene: TRBJ1-2
CDR3 DNA: TGTGCCAGCAGCCTGAACATGGGACAGGGTGGCTACACCTTC
CDR3 protein: CASSLNMGQGGYTF

clone size: -
V gene: TRBV5-1
D gene: TRBD2
J gene: TRBJ2-1
CDR3 DNA: TGCGCCAGCAGCTTGGTTCTAGCGGGTAACGAGCAGTTCTTC
CDR3 protein: CASSLVLAGNEQFF

clone size: -
V gene: TRBV11-2
D gene: -
J gene: TRBJ2-7
CDR3 DNA: TGTGCCAGCAGCTTATTTATAGTAGGGAGGTCGGTAGGGGAGCAGTACTTC
CDR3 protein: CASSLFIVGRSVGEQYF

clone size: -
V gene: TRBV5-1
D gene: -
J gene: TRBJ2-1
CDR3 DNA: TGCGCCAGCAGCTTGGCTCAGCGCCTAGCTGTGAACAATGAGCAGTTCTTC
CDR3 protein: CASSLAQRLAVNNEQFF

clone size: -
V gene: TRBV11-2
D gene: -
J gene: TRBJ1-1
CDR3 DNA: TGTGCCAGCAGCTTATTACTGGGGGGGCGAGCTTTCTTT
CDR3 protein: CASSLLLGGRAFF

clone size: -
V gene: TRBV6-6
D gene: -
J gene: TRBJ1-2
CDR3 DNA: TGTGCCAGCAGTTACAGAGGGGGCTACACCTTC
CDR3 protein: CASSYRGGYTF

clone size: -
V gene: TRBV5-8
D gene: TRBD2
J gene: TRBJ2-5
CDR3 DNA: TGTGCCAGCAGCTTGGCAGGAGGCGGGAGGCAGCAAGAGACCCAGTACTTC
CDR3 protein: CASSLAGGGRQQETQYF

clone size: -
V gene: TRBV11-2
D gene: -
J gene: TRBJ1-5
CDR3 DNA: TGTGCCAGCAGCTTTGGGCCGTGGAGGGAGCAGCCCCAGCATTTT
CDR3 protein: CASSFGPWREQPQHF

clone size: once
V gene: TRBV19
D gene: -
J gene: TRBJ2-7
CDR3 DNA: TGTGCCAGTAGTACGGGACTGGACGAGCAGTACTTC
CDR3 protein: CASSTGLDEQYF

clone size: once
V gene: TRBV11-3
D gene: TRBD2
J gene: TRBJ2-1
CDR3 DNA: TGTGCCAGCAGCATAGGGACTAGCGGGGTGAATGAGCAGTTCTTC
CDR3 protein: CASSIGTSGVNEQFF

clone size: -
V gene: TRBV18
D gene: TRBD1
J gene: TRBJ1-2
CDR3 DNA: TGTGCCAGCTCACCACGATTGGACAGGGCGCGAAGCTACACCTTC
CDR3 protein: CASSPRLDRARSYTF

clone size: -
V gene: TRBV30
D gene: -
J gene: TRBJ2-1
CDR3 DNA: TGTGCCTGGAGTCTCGAGAGCCCTTCTGGTACGTTCTTC
CDR3 protein: CAWSLESPSGTFF

clone size: once
V gene: TRBV11-2
D gene: -
J gene: TRBJ1-1
CDR3 DNA: TGTGCCAGCAGCAAACAGGGCCTCAACATGAACACTGAAGCTTTCTTT
CDR3 protein: CASSKQGLNMNTEAFF

clone size: once
V gene: TRBV7-2
D gene: TRBD1
J gene: TRBJ2-7
CDR3 DNA: TGTGCCAGCAGCTTAGCCTCCGGACAGGGGGCCTACGAGCAGTACTTC
CDR3 protein: CASSLASGQGAYEQYF

clone size: -
V gene: TRBV5-8
D gene: TRBD1
J gene: TRBJ1-5
CDR3 DNA: TGTGCCAGCAGCGCGCTAACAGGGGGCGGCTCCGATGGCAATCAGCCCCAGCATTTT
CDR3 protein: CASSALTGGGSDGNQPQHF

clone size: -
V gene: TRBV13
D gene: TRBD1
J gene: TRBJ2-1
CDR3 DNA: TGTGCCAGCAGCGCTCGACAGGGATCGGCCTACAATGAGCAGTTCTTC
CDR3 protein: CASSARQGSAYNEQFF

clone size: -
V gene: TRBV5-5
D gene: -
J gene: TRBJ2-5
CDR3 DNA: TGTGCCAGCAGCATAACTAGGAGCGAGACCCAGTACTTC
CDR3 protein: CASSITRSETQYF

clone size: -
V gene: TRBV7-2
D gene: -
J gene: TRBJ1-3
CDR3 DNA: TGTGCCAGCAGCTTATATTACGGAGGCTCTGGAAACACCATATATTTT
CDR3 protein: CASSLYYGGSGNTIYF

clone size: once
V gene: TRBV5-1
D gene: -
J gene: TRBJ1-1
CDR3 DNA: TGCGCCAGCAGCTTGGGGGTACGGAGCACTGAAGCTTTCTTT
CDR3 protein: CASSLGVRSTEAFF

clone size: -
V gene: TRBV5-1
D gene: -
J gene: TRBJ2-5
CDR3 DNA: TGCGCCAGCAGCTACGGACTTATCCGGCGGGAGACCCAGTACTTC
CDR3 protein: CASSYGLIRRETQYF

clone size: -
V gene: TRBV7-2
D gene: -
J gene: TRBJ2-1
CDR3 DNA: TGTGCCAGCAGCCGCCCGGGACTGGGCTACAATGAGCAGTTCTTC
CDR3 protein: CASSRPGLGYNEQFF

clone size: -
V gene: TRBV27
D gene: TRBD1
J gene: TRBJ1-2
CDR3 DNA: TGTGCCAGCAGCTCAGGGACAGGGGTAGGCTACACCTTC
CDR3 protein: CASSSGTGVGYTF

clone size: -
V gene: TRBV7-2
D gene: TRBD1
J gene: TRBJ1-2
CDR3 DNA: TGTGCCAGCAGCACTCGACAGGGGCAGTATCTTAATGGCTACACCTTC
CDR3 protein: CASSTRQGQYLNGYTF

clone size: -
V gene: TRBV7-9
D gene: TRBD2
J gene: TRBJ2-3
CDR3 DNA: TGTGCCAGCAGCTTACCCACACTAGCGGGGGGTACAGATACGCAGTATTTT
CDR3 protein: CASSLPTLAGGTDTQYF

clone size: once
V gene: TRBV6-5
D gene: -
J gene: TRBJ1-2
CDR3 DNA: TGTGCCAGCAGTCCAACGACAGCCTACTATGGCTACACCTTC
CDR3 protein: CASSPTTAYYGYTF

clone size: -
V gene: TRBV3-1/TRBV3-2
D gene: -
J gene: TRBJ2-7
CDR3 DNA: TGTGCCAGCAGCCAAGTAGCGGCCTCCTACGAGCAGTACTTC
CDR3 protein: CASSQVAASYEQYF

clone size: -
V gene: TRBV6-2/TRBV6-3
D gene: TRBD1
J gene: TRBJ1-2
CDR3 DNA: TGTGCCAGCAGCACCTCCTGGACAGGGGATACTCATGGCTACACCTTC
CDR3 protein: CASSTSWTGDTHGYTF

clone size: -
V gene: TRBV7-9
D gene: TRBD1
J gene: TRBJ2-1
CDR3 DNA: TGTGCCAGCAGACCAGCTCTGACAGGGGGGAATGAGCAGTTCTTC
CDR3 protein: CASRPALTGGNEQFF

clone size: once
V gene: TRBV5-1
D gene: TRBD1
J gene: TRBJ1-1
CDR3 DNA: TGCGCCAGCAGCTTGCCCGAGACAGGGCGGGGAGAAGCTTTCTTT
CDR3 protein: CASSLPETGRGEAFF